This entry features one T cell receptor beta chain sequence. Its antigen remains undetermined. Per-nucleotide qualities are absent, and no much larger clonotype sits a single base away. The entry originates in a study of T cell changes during pregnancy in multiple sclerosis (dated by TCRdb to the late 2010s). For the wider study: The study looked at changes in the T cell repertoire across pregnancy in women with multiple sclerosis.

Receptor libraries were prepared by the immunoSEQ multiplex PCR assay. TCRdb took this table from immuneACCESS and kept in-frame rearrangements with V and J called. Such tables lack part of the clones; where checked against another copy, unresolved V genes explain under half of the gap, and the rest is unexplained. The sample includes roughly 65,000 clones, with more than 75% observed a single time. Roughly 1.4% of the sample belongs to the ten largest clones. CDR1 and CDR2 are read off the germline V gene as SGDLS and YYNGEE. V is cut by 3 bases and J by 7 bases, and the space between the germline ends is 10 bases. Inclusive of the bounding cysteine and phenylalanine, the CDR3 is 12 residues long. Only the CDR3 part of the read is kept: 36 bases, read in frame from the first base.

The input for sequencing was peripheral blood, taken in the third trimester of pregnancy. The chain uses TRBV9 and TRBJ1-2, and possibly TRBD1, on 6 matching bases. This receptor was identified in a female donor in good health, enrolled as a control in a pregnancy study. The DNA sequence reads TGTGCCAGCAGCGCCGGGACACGTGGCTACACCTTC. Its amino acids are CASSAGTRGYTF.